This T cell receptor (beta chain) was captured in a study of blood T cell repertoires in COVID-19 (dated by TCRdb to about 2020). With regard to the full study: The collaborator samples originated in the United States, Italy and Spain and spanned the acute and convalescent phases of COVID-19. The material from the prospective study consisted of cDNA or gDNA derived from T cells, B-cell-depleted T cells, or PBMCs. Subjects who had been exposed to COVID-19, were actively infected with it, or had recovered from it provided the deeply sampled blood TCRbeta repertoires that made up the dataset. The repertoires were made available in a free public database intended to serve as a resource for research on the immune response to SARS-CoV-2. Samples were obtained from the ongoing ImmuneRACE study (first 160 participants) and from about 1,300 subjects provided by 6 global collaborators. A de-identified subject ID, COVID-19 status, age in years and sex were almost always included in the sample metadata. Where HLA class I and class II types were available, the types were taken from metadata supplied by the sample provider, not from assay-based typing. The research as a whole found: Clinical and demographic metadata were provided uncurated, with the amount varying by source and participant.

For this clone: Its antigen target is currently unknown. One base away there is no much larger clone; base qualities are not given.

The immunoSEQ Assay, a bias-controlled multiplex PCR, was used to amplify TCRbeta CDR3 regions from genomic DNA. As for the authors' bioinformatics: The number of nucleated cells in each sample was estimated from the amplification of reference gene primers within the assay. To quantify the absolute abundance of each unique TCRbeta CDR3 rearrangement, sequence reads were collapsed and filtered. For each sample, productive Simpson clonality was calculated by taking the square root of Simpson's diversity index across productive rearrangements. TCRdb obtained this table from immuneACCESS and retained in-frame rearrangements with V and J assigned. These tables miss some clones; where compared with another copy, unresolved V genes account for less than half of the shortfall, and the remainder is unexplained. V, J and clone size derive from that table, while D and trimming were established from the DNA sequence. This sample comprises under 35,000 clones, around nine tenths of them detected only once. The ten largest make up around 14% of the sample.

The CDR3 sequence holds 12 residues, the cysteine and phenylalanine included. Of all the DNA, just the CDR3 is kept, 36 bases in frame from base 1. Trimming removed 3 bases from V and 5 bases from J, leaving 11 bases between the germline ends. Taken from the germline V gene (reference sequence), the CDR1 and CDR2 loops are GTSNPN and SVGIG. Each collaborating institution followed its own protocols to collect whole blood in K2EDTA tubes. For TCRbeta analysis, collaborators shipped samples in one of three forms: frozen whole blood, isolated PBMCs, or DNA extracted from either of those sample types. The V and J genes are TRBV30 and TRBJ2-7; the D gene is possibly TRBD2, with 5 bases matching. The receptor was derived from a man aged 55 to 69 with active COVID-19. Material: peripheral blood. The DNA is TGTGCCTGGAGGTCTAGCATCCACGAGCAGTACTTC. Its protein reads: CAWRSSIHEQYF.